Following are 7 T cell receptor beta chains from one sample sequenced in a study of blood T cell repertoires in COVID-19. Here immunoSEQ multiplex PCR was the method, and the copy in TCRdb shows in-frame clones only, minus some. The repertoire has 110,000 or so clones, roughly nine tenths of them found once; the top ten carry 7.9%. Sequencing used peripheral blood. The source is a man in his 70s who had recovered from COVID-19.

The chain carries TRBV20-1 and TRBJ2-5; no definite D call. There are 11 residues in the CDR3. Trimming took 2 bases from V and 2 from J, leaving 3 bases between them. CDR1 DFQATT and CDR2 SNEGSKA come from the germline V gene (reference sequence). CDR3 sequence: CSARPQETQYF. DNA of the CDR3: TGCAGTGCTAGACCACAAGAGACCCAGTACTTC.

The rearrangement links TRBV18 to TRBJ2-3; 12 nucleotides match TRBD2. CDR1 KGHSH and CDR2 LQKENI come from the germline V gene. V dropped 3 bases and J dropped 2; count of bases not matched to a gene: 3. The CDR3 consists of 16 residues. The CDR3 nucleotides are TGTGCCAGCTCACCGACTAGCGGGGGATTCACAGATACGCAGTATTTT. Amino acid sequence: CASSPTSGGFTDTQYF.

The rearrangement links TRBV28 to TRBJ1-5, with a weak D call TRBD1 (5 bases). The length of the CDR3 is 14 residues. Per the germline V gene, CDR1 is MDHEN and CDR2 is SYDVKM. V gave up 3 bases and J gave up 2 bases, with 8 bases separating them. The CDR3 protein is CASSLGGGNQPQHF. CDR3 coding DNA: TGTGCCAGCAGTTTGGGGGGAGGCAATCAGCCCCAGCATTTT.

V is TRBV27 and J is TRBJ1-2; the D gene is possibly TRBD1 (5 bases). CDR1 MNHEY and CDR2 SMNVEV come from the germline V gene (reference sequence). The V and J ends lost 5 bases and 0 bases respectively, with 16 bases between them. This CDR3 has 16 residues. As DNA, the CDR3 is TGTGCCAGCAGTCCCCCCCGGGGGGGGACTAACTATGGCTACACCTTC. The encoded protein is CASSPPRGGTNYGYTF.

The chain is built from TRBV30 and TRBJ2-3, with TRBD2 matching over 11 bases. Germline CDR1 reads GTSNPN; CDR2 reads SVGIG (reference sequence). This CDR3 comprises 14 residues. Germline trimming cut 5 bases from V and 1 base from J; bases unmatched to any gene: 2. CDR3 amino acids: CAWVLAGGTDTQYF. The CDR3 DNA sequence: TGTGCCTGGGTACTAGCGGGAGGCACAGATACGCAGTATTTT.

This chain joins TRBV5-1 and TRBJ1-6; 8 bases match TRBD1. V lost 0 bases, J lost 3 bases, and 5 bases stayed unmatched. Germline CDR1 is SGHRS and CDR2 is YFSETQ. This CDR3 has 17 residues. The CDR3 DNA is TGCGCCAGCAGCTTGGAGGCAGGGGGCTTCTATAATTCACCCCTCCACTTT. This gives the protein CASSLEAGGFYNSPLHF.

This clone was seen repeatedly, ten times or more. The chain uses TRBV9 and TRBJ1-5; D uncertain. Between the trimmed V and J ends, which lost 0 bases and 4 bases, there was a span of 5 bases. Germline V lookup: CDR1 SGDLS, CDR2 YYNGEE. The CDR3 is 13 residues long. The CDR3 nucleotides read TGTGCCAGCAGCGTAGACTGGAATCAGCCCCAGCATTTT. Its translation: CASSVDWNQPQHF.